A selection of T cell receptor beta chains follows, all from one sample in a study of T-cell memory formation after mild COVID-19. One entry per CDR3 protein results from TCRdb running MiXCR on the 5' RACE reads. Among about 600,000 distinct CDR3 sequences listed, about a fifth were seen once. The source material was PBMCs or a T cell subset sorted from them (not recorded which). These receptors all stem from an adult woman who had mild COVID-19 (a few samples of this study predate the infection). Cell type and time point are not known. Both conserved end residues are part of each CDR3. D genes are given only for firm matches. For some rows the clone size is stated as once, few or many, or as a class when expanded; others skip it.

J,V,D,size,DNA,CDR3
TRBJ2-5,TRBV6-5,-,few,TGTGCCAGCAGTTCCAGACAGCGACAAGAGACCCAGTACTTC,CASSSRQRQETQYF
TRBJ2-4,TRBV12-3/TRBV12-4,-,many,TGTGCCAGCAGCCGGCTGAAGGGGAAAAACATTCAGTACTTC,CASSRLKGKNIQYF
TRBJ1-2,TRBV4-1,TRBD1,few,TGCGCCAGCAGCCAAGCCCCGGGGACAGTCGACGGCTACACCTTC,CASSQAPGTVDGYTF
TRBJ2-5,TRBV5-6,-,few,TGTGCCAGCAGCTTGGTCGGGGGGCCTTATGAGACCCAGTACTTC,CASSLVGGPYETQYF
TRBJ2-1,TRBV5-1,TRBD2,few,TGCGCCAGCAGCTTGGGCGCTAGCGGCCTTAATGAGCAGTTCTTC,CASSLGASGLNEQFF
TRBJ1-1,TRBV7-9,TRBD1,-,TGTGCCAGCAGCTTCTCGATCGGGACAGCCGAAGCTTTCTTT,CASSFSIGTAEAFF
TRBJ1-2,TRBV12-3/TRBV12-4,TRBD1,few,TGTGCCAGCAGCCGACAGGGGGCGATGGGTGGCTACACCTTC,CASSRQGAMGGYTF
TRBJ1-1,TRBV15,TRBD1,-,TGTGCCACCAGCCGCGACAGGGTAGGCACTGAAGCTTTCTTT,CATSRDRVGTEAFF
TRBJ1-2,TRBV5-1,TRBD1,few,TGCGCCAGCAGCACAGGGGACTGGAACTATGGCTACACCTTC,CASSTGDWNYGYTF
TRBJ1-2,TRBV12-3/TRBV12-4,-,few,TGTGCCAGCATGCTGACGGCAAAGGCGAATGGCTACACCTTC,CASMLTAKANGYTF
TRBJ2-5,TRBV30,-,-,TGTGCCTGGAACGCCAACTTCCAAGAGACCCAGTACTTC,CAWNANFQETQYF
TRBJ2-5,TRBV20-1,TRBD2,-,TGCAGTGCTAGAGATGGTGCGGGAGGTTCAGAGACCCAGTACTTC,CSARDGAGGSETQYF
TRBJ2-1,TRBV3-1,-,few,TGTGCCAGCAGCCATTATGTGGGTTACAATGAGCAGTTCTTC,CASSHYVGYNEQFF
TRBJ2-3,TRBV28,TRBD1,few,TGTGCCAGCAGTCCCCGGGGACAGGGGGGAGATACGCAGTATTTT,CASSPRGQGGDTQYF
TRBJ2-7,TRBV6-5,-,few,TGTGCCAGCAGGGGGATAAAATTGTACGAGCAGTACTTC,CASRGIKLYEQYF
TRBJ2-1,TRBV5-1,-,few,TGCGCCAGCAGCTTTGACACCCTCTCCTACAATGAGCAGTTCTTC,CASSFDTLSYNEQFF
TRBJ1-1,TRBV4-1,-,-,TGCGCCAGCAGCCAACTATCACAGGGTGTGAACACTGAAGCTTTCTTT,CASSQLSQGVNTEAFF